What follows is one T cell receptor (beta chain) and its context. Its specific antigen is unknown. It has no much larger one-base neighbor in the sample; base qualities were not kept. In the paper's terms, the time point label means: cycle 4 day 1 (C4D1), after about 6 weeks of nivolumab. All trial patients had relapsed after autologous stem cell transplantation, with cohorts A, B and C differing in prior brentuximab vedotin exposure. CD8+ T cells were purified from thawed PBMCs by magnetic negative selection with a Miltenyi CD8+ T cell isolation kit. The trial cohort included 50 or so patients with relapsed/refractory classical Hodgkin lymphoma, and each patient had a best overall response of complete response, partial response or progressive disease. In the multi-cohort phase II CheckMate 205 trial, trial patients received single-agent nivolumab. An independent review committee assessed best overall response by applying the 2007 International Working Group response criteria. Trial PBMCs were collected just before the start of nivolumab (C1D1) and during therapy at cycle 2 day 1 and cycle 4 day 1. After peripheral blood was drawn into 8 mL Vacutainer Cell Preparation Tubes, PBMCs were isolated by centrifugation and then cryopreserved. Purified CD4+ and CD8+ fractions were prepared only for cases in which an additional PBMC sample was available. Magnetically labelled cells were depleted on LS columns in a quadroMACS separator, and the flow-through was collected as the purified fraction.

The data are from a study of PD-1 blockade in classical Hodgkin lymphoma (TCRdb year 2020). With respect to the entire study: Nivolumab dosing was 3 mg/kg intravenously every 2 weeks, continuing until either disease progression or unacceptable toxicity. The study used TCR beta sequencing and CyTOF to define a peripheral blood immune signature of response to PD-1 blockade in classical Hodgkin lymphoma.

What the authors observed across the whole study: By C4D1, a significant rise was seen in CD4+ TCR diversity but not in CD8+ TCR diversity (p=0.0027 vs p=0.16), and the rise was most apparent among complete responders (p=0.02). Lower diversity was seen in patients whose nivolumab began less than 1 year after ASCT, and these patients were left out of later analyses so that immune reconstitution would not confound the results. Among trial patients, those achieving complete response had baseline diversity similar to that of newly diagnosed patients, while diversity was significantly lower in partial responders and progressors. Only a single clinical trial cohort was studied, and what caused the repertoire differences, possibly disease activity or prior therapy, remained undefined. Newly diagnosed patients were reported to have lower baseline TCR diversity than healthy donors, and relapsed/refractory patients were reported to have lower baseline TCR diversity still.

The CDR3, from cysteine to phenylalanine, totals 16 residues. Solely the CDR3 DNA is kept, with 48 bases framed from the first base. As encoded in the germline V gene (reference sequence), CDR1 is LNHDA while CDR2 is SQIVND. The V end gives up 4 bases and the J end 4 bases, leaving 8 bases in the junction not matched to a gene. The Qiagen DNeasy kit was used to extract genomic DNA both from unsorted PBMCs and from the negatively selected CD4+ and CD8+ fractions. Using primers that anneal to V and J segments, immunoSEQ multiplex PCR amplified the TCR beta CDR3 regions. A synthetic immune receptor repertoire was used to minimize amplification bias, and remaining bias was computationally removed after sequencing. The study's own analysis went as follows. Repertoire diversity was quantified as the Shannon entropy index using custom Python scripts. Unsorted, CD4+ and CD8+ repertoires were analyzed separately, except in combined analyses where CD4+ and CD8+ sequences were merged in silico. Clonal expansion was defined as a frequency increase of at least 2-fold after treatment compared with C1D1, and clones undetected at baseline were assigned a pseudocount of 0.5. Singleton clones were defined as clones with 0 or 1 copy at C1D1, and non-singleton clones were defined as clones with 2 or more copies. Clones expanded in unsorted samples were annotated as CD4+, CD8+ or unknown by matching protein sequences in sorted samples from the same patient. Wilcoxon tests were applied to paired samples to test diversity changes from C1D1 to C4D1. The source is immuneACCESS, and TCRdb retained only in-frame sequences with V and J called. Part of the clones is not carried over; for the studies checked, unresolved V genes explain less than half of this, and the remainder is unexplained. V and J calls plus clone size are reproduced from that table; the DNA served to infer D and trimming. This sample gives just under 20,000 clones in total; about 85% of them show up just once. The ten largest make up roughly 5.2% of the sample.

The rearranged segments are TRBV19 and TRBJ2-7, with 12 middle bases fitting TRBD1. This sequence originates from a human donor with classical Hodgkin lymphoma. This specimen was CD8+ T cells from blood, taken before the fourth cycle of nivolumab. The CDR3 has the sequence CASSSVSGQGAYEQYF. The DNA is as follows: TGTGCCAGTAGTAGCGTTTCGGGACAGGGGGCTTACGAGCAGTACTTC. Reference TRBV19 and TRBJ2-7 proteins supply the regions before and after the CDR3; the full variable domain is: DGGITQSPKYLFRKEGQNVTLSCEQNLNHDAMYWYRQDPGQGLRLIYYSQIVNDFQKGDIAEGYSVSREKKESFPLTVTSAQKNPTAFYLCASSSVSGQGAYEQYFGPGTRLTVT.